What follows are 16 T cell receptor beta chains derived from one specimen sequenced in a study of T cells in Graves' hyperthyroidism and ophthalmopathy. RNA transcripts gave rise to amplified TCR beta CDR3 regions. The HTBI primer set served for first-round RT-PCR of the TCR CDR3. MiXCR was run by TCRdb on the multiplex PCR reads, yielding one entry per CDR3 protein. The sample shows 650,000 to 850,000 distinct CDR3 sequences, approximately 19% of them seen only once. The source material was blood. The receptors come from a woman aged 50 to 65 with Graves' hyperthyroidism that later progressed to Graves' ophthalmopathy.

A word on this clonotype: This may arise from a read error, as a much more abundant clone is one base away. This chain joins TRBV12-3 or TRBV12-4 and TRBJ1-1; D gene uncertain. This CDR3 is built from 13 residues. CDR3 nucleotides: TGTGCCAGCAGTTTGAGACTACACACTAAAGCTTTCTTT. This translates into CASSLRLHTKAFF.

This clonotype was seen many times. The chain uses TRBV7-9 and TRBJ1-1, with 8 positions matching TRBD1. This CDR3 has 14 residues. V lost 5 bases, J lost 7 bases, and 9 bases stayed unmatched. Germline V CDR1 and CDR2: SEHNR, FQNEAQ (reference sequence). CDR3 protein: CASSPRTGLDEAFF. The CDR3 region has the DNA TGTGCCAGCAGCCCTAGGACAGGGCTTGATGAAGCTTTCTTT.

This clonotype was observed a single time. Since a much larger clone is just one base distant, this may be a read error. The rearrangement links TRBV20-1 to TRBJ2-1; TRBD1 matches at 12 bases. The CDR3 has 17 amino acids. Germline loops: CDR1 DFQATT, CDR2 SNEGSKA (reference sequence). V dropped 6 bases and J dropped 0; count of bases not matched to a gene: 9. In DNA, the CDR3 is TGCAGTGCCCCGGGACAGGGGGCTTTGGGCTCCTACAATGAGCAGTTCTTC. This sequence encodes CSAPGQGALGSYNEQFF.

This clonotype appeared many times. The rearrangement links TRBV20-1 to TRBJ2-1, with D unresolved. The germline CDR1 and CDR2 sequences are DFQATT and SNEGSKA (reference sequence). The CDR3 runs to 12 residues. V dropped 0 bases and J dropped 9 bases, with 9 bases sitting between them. DNA of the CDR3: TGCAGTGCTAGAGACTTAGACGTTGAGCAGTTCTTC. This codes for CSARDLDVEQFF.

The chain uses TRBV30 and TRBJ2-5; TRBD2 matches at 11 bases. Germline CDR1 reads GTSNPN; CDR2 reads SVGIG (reference sequence). V gave up 5 bases and J gave up 5 bases; unmatched junction bases: 4. The CDR3 runs 13 residues. CDR3 protein: CAWQLAGAETQYF. CDR3 nucleotides: TGTGCCTGGCAACTAGCGGGGGCCGAGACCCAGTACTTC. Looking up the rest from reference TRBV30 and TRBJ2-5 gives the full variable domain: SQTIHQWPATLVQPVGSPLSLECTVEGTSNPNLYWYRQAAGRGLQLLFYSVGIGQISSEVPQNLSASRPQDRQFILSSKKLLLSDSGFYLCAWQLAGAETQYFGPGTRLLVL.

This chain uses TRBV2 with TRBJ1-6; D gene uncertain. V lost 3 bases and J lost 0, with 9 bases in between. The CDR3 runs to 16 residues. Germline loops: CDR1 SNHLY, CDR2 FYNNEI. CDR3 DNA sequence: TGTGCCAGCAGTGAGGACGGAAGCTCCTATAATTCACCCCTCCACTTT. It specifies CASSEDGSSYNSPLHF.

The chain recombines TRBV4-1 with TRBJ1-2, with D uncertain. The CDR3 has 16 residues. CDR1 is MGHRA, CDR2 YSYEKL, per germline. The ends were cut back, 6 bases at V and 0 bases at J, with 17 bases in the middle. The CDR3 nucleotides read TGCGCCAGCAGGCGACGGGGATTATCGGCTAACTATGGCTACACCTTC. Protein: CASRRRGLSANYGYTF.

J is TRBJ2-1 and V is TRBV10-3; TRBD1 aligns across 8 bases. V lost 5 bases, J lost 9 bases, and 9 bases stayed unmatched. Germline V gives CDR1 ENHRY, CDR2 SYGVKD. The CDR3 contains 14 residues. The DNA of the CDR3 is TGTGCCATCAGTCCACAGGGACAGGCGATTGAGCAGTTCTTC. Amino acid sequence: CAISPQGQAIEQFF.

CDR3 nucleotides: TGCAGTGCTAGAGATTTGGCGGGCCGTAACACCGGGGAGCTGTTTTTT. Translated, it gives CSARDLAGRNTGELFF. V gene TRBV20-1 combines with J gene TRBJ2-2, with D possibly TRBD2 on 5 matching bases. This CDR3 comprises 16 residues. V dropped 0 bases and J dropped 2 bases, with 13 bases sitting between them. Germline V gives CDR1 DFQATT, CDR2 SNEGSKA (reference sequence).

At least ten counts were recorded for this clonotype. This sequence joins TRBV12-3 or TRBV12-4 and TRBJ1-3; TRBD1 matches at 8 bases. J was trimmed by 2 bases and V by 5 bases; bases with no gene match: 2. CDR3 length: 14 amino acids. In DNA form, the CDR3 reads TGTGCCAGCAGTACGGACAGGGCTGGAAACACCATATATTTT. This translates into CASSTDRAGNTIYF.

The chain joins TRBV3-1 to TRBJ2-7; 9 bases are shared with TRBD1. The V and J ends lost 3 bases and 6 bases, in that order; junction bases with no gene match: 9. There are 15 residues in the CDR3. The germline gives CDR1 LGHDT, CDR2 YNNKEL (reference sequence). The CDR3 nucleotides are TGTGCCAGCAGCCATCCCGGGACAGGGTTTCGCGAGCAGTACTTC. Protein sequence: CASSHPGTGFREQYF.

This clonotype was detected ten times or more. This chain connects TRBV18 to TRBJ2-2; D is perhaps TRBD1 (7 bases). Germline V lookup: CDR1 KGHSH, CDR2 LQKENI. This CDR3 has 16 residues. Deletions cut 4 bases from V and 3 bases from J, with 15 bases between. The CDR3 protein is CASSRYQGEDTGELFF. CDR3 nucleotides: TGTGCCAGCTCACGTTACCAGGGGGAGGACACCGGGGAGCTGTTTTTT.

This chain uses TRBV15 with TRBJ1-4; D perhaps matches TRBD1 (5 bases). Germline V CDR1 and CDR2: LNHNV, YYDKDF (reference sequence). CDR3 size: 14 residues. Deletions cut 2 bases from V and 7 bases from J, with 11 bases between. The CDR3 spells CATSRQGGGEKLFF. CDR3 nucleotides: TGTGCCACCAGCAGACAGGGAGGAGGTGAAAAACTGTTTTTT. The full variable domain, with the rest looked up from reference TRBV15 and TRBJ1-4, is DAMVIQNPRYQVTQFGKPVTLSCSQTLNHNVMYWYQQKSSQAPKLLFHYYDKDFNNEADTPDNFQSRRPNTSFCFLDIRSPGLGDTAMYLCATSRQGGGEKLFFGSGTQLSVL.

This chain links TRBV6-1 with TRBJ1-2; TRBD1 might be the D (6 bases). Germline V gene data show CDR1 as MNHNS and CDR2 as SASEGT. The CDR3 is 17 amino acids. Trimming pared 2 bases from V and 0 bases from J, leaving 16 bases between. The CDR3 sequence is CASSESDNRATNYGYTF. The CDR3 DNA sequence: TGTGCCAGCAGTGAATCAGACAACAGGGCAACTAACTATGGCTACACCTTC.

At least ten counts were recorded for this clonotype. The chain links TRBV7-2 to TRBJ1-2; D remains unclear. The CDR3 is 15 residues long. V was cut by 5 bases and J by 8 bases, with 21 bases left in between. CDR1 SGHTA and CDR2 FQGNSA come from the germline V gene. This CDR3 is CASSPGPTSSAGYTF. The CDR3 DNA reads TGTGCCAGCAGCCCAGGACCGACCTCCTCTGCAGGCTACACCTTC.

This clonotype was picked up many times. This chain uses TRBV6-1 with TRBJ1-1; D perhaps matches TRBD1 (6 bases). In germline, CDR1 is MNHNS, CDR2 SASEGT. The length of the CDR3 is 14 residues. Trimming stripped 6 bases from V and 3 bases from J, with 14 bases between. CDR3 sequence reads: CASRLQGRHTEAFF. CDR3 in DNA: TGTGCCAGCAGGCTACAGGGAAGACACACTGAAGCTTTCTTT.